The subject of this entry is one T cell receptor (beta chain). The clone's antigen remains unknown. Per-base quality was not reported, and no clone a single base away is much larger than it. Library prep was done by the immunoSEQ multiplex PCR assay. The multiplex PCR relied on a mix of 60 forward primers for TCR Vbeta segments and 13 reverse primers for TCR Jbeta segments. The CDR3 region of rearranged TCR beta genes was amplified from genomic DNA by a multiplex PCR assay. The Illumina HiSeq System was used to sequence the amplified TCR beta libraries as 87-base-pair reads. For the original study's pipeline: A later analysis counted approximately 76 million unique TCR beta chains across the 550 to 800 repertoires, and about 10 million of these chains were shared by at least two donors. Raw reads were error-corrected and collapsed into unique sequences with a nearest-neighbor algorithm that merged closely related sequences to remove PCR and sequencing errors. Alignment of CDR3 sequences to IMGT reference sequences was used to assign V, D and J gene segments. For a sequence to be retained, at least a six-nucleotide match to both a V gene segment and a J gene segment was required. A rearrangement counted as productive if the CDR3 had no stop codons and remained in frame with V and J, and every other rearrangement counted as non-productive. Following IMGT convention, CDR3 was defined as the stretch from the second conserved V-encoded cysteine up to the conserved J-encoded phenylalanine. Sequences without an unambiguous match to a single V gene segment were excluded from the earlier analysis of about 630 of the donors. An earlier analysis of a few hundred of the donors called V segments functional above 56.7% productive rearrangements and segregating when the between-donor standard deviation exceeded 5%. To diagnose cytomegalovirus status from the catalog of TCR beta chain sequences, a statistical classification framework was built. In a later analysis, V and J genes were assigned by comparing TCR nucleotide sequences against IMGT/GENE-DB human TR gene sequences. Using the TCRdist pipeline, a later analysis assigned CDR3 sequences along with most-parsimonious VDJ recombination scenarios. A later analysis defined each TCR beta chain by its CDR3 amino acid sequence plus V-gene family, and excluded reads lacking a unique V-gene family. As a way to deal with suspected cross-contamination and a sequencing artifact, a later analysis dropped under 600 nucleotide sequences that were highly shared and had low generation probability. For each public chain, a later analysis derived a clonal expansion index from normalized ranks of inferred template counts within each repertoire. In a later analysis, generation probabilities were computed using a VDJ recombination model fitted to out-of-frame rearrangements, and the results were checked against IGoR. In a later analysis, TCR-TCR, TCR-HLA and TCR-CMV co-occurrence was scored with hypergeometric tests, and a repertoire-size bias correction was applied to TCR pairs. In a later analysis, false discovery rates were estimated by permuting HLA or CMV assignments 20 times. In a later analysis, co-occurring TCRs were grouped using DBSCAN, with TCRdist sequence similarity added in when clustering inside HLA-allele-positive subsets. For co-occurrence clustering, repertoires with fewer than 30,000 or more than 120,000 public chains were excluded, along with four to six repertoires with anomalous nucleotide sharing. TCRdb re-hosts the immuneACCESS table, in-frame sequences only. Its copies lack some clones; in the studies checked, an unresolved V gene accounts for under half of them, and the cause for the rest is not known. V and J calls and clone size come straight from that table; D and trimming were deduced from the DNA. The sample table records 95,000 to 100,000 clones; approximately 72% of these occur just once. Jointly, the top ten make up about 7% of the sample.

Trimming at the junction amounts to 0 bases on V and 4 bases on J, and the germline ends lie 18 bases apart. The CDR3 numbers 17 residues from cysteine through phenylalanine. CDR3 DNA is the only sequence kept; it has 51 bases, read in frame from the first base. According to the germline V gene (reference sequence), CDR1 reads PRHDT and CDR2 reads FYEKMQ. This sample is drawn from a study of cytomegalovirus exposure and HLA in healthy donors listed by TCRdb under 2017. Background on the whole study: An earlier analysis of about 530 of the donors reported roughly 300 Gb of sequence data and 95 million to 140 million unique TCR beta sequences obtained from 150 million to 200 million T cells. Donor age, sex, ethnicity and CMV serostatus were compiled alongside the repertoire data. Of the 300 to 450 genotyped donors, approximately 83% fell in the genetic ancestry cluster associated with self-reported Caucasian donors. Every discovery cohort repertoire had been produced on one sequencing platform. HLA typing included class I and class II loci at four-digit resolution. Across approximately 420 genotyped donors of the cohort, an average of about 250,000 unique TCR beta nucleotide sequences per donor were sequenced, and roughly 20% of those sequences were non-productive. To predict cytomegalovirus infection status, the study combined high-throughput TCR immunosequencing, statistical association of individual TCRs with disease status, and machine learning. The number of donors typed differed by locus, with about 629-630 for A, B, C, DRB1 and DQB1, roughly 520 for DQA1, 606 for DPA1, and 450 to 480 for DPB1. A later genetic analysis used genome-wide SNP genotypes for about 65% of the roughly 700 donors, treating that subset as a discovery cohort. Roughly five DR-DQ haplotypes were handled as single units for association and clustering, since linkage in the cohort was strong. The study aimed to test whether cataloging public T cell receptors could reveal signatures of past pathogen exposure. Along with the approximately 600-subject first cohort, a separate validation cohort of over 90 different subjects was used. To study patterns of TCR occurrence, a later analysis re-analyzed previously published TCR beta repertoires from hundreds of donors and added high-resolution HLA genotyping. The study profiled the T cell repertoires of 500 to 800 subjects by immunosequencing and related them to cytomegalovirus serostatus. Rather than drawing on any new phenotypic data, the later analysis identified candidate immune exposures from TCR beta sequences and the way those sequences occurred across donors. Roughly 300 gigabases of sequencing data and approximately 93 million unique TCR sequences were included in an early release covering 550 to 650 HLA-typed donors. An earlier analysis of 587 of the donors used high-throughput TCR beta sequencing to judge whether each TCR beta V gene segment behaved as functional or pseudogenic.

In total, around 600 healthy bone marrow donors made up the cohort. At the time of sampling, every cohort member was nominally healthy, though immune exposures that went unrecorded were likely present. The donor tested CMV seropositive, placing the donor among the 250 to 300 seropositive members of the cohort. Each donor provided a peripheral blood sample, and peripheral blood mononuclear cells were used for TCR beta sequencing. Genomic DNA extraction from the blood cell samples was performed with the Qiagen DNeasy Blood Extraction Kit. Points the paper makes about the study in general: This cohort had only TCR beta chains sequenced, and the lack of alpha or paired-chain data limited which features could be detected. A total of roughly 160 TCR beta chains were listed by the study as associated with cytomegalovirus. In a later genetic analysis, a missense DCLRE1C variant was associated with V-gene and J-gene trimming of TCR beta chains, and the association was replicated in an independent cohort. The earlier analysis of around 600 of the donors excluded 15 to 20 rarely observed V segments, including chromosome 9 orphons, because counts were too low. A further reported finding was that TCR beta sequences accurately predicted the HLA-A and HLA-B alleles for most subjects in the first cohort. The sequencing pipeline was judged likely to have produced a cluster of highly shared sequence variants as a technical artifact. The classifier was reported to diagnose cytomegalovirus status with high specificity and sensitivity in both the original cohort and the validation cohort. A later analysis associated 16,951 TCR beta sequences with specific HLA alleles at a false discovery rate of 0.05. In vitro tests confirmed that three of the cytomegalovirus-associated TCR beta chains recognize cytomegalovirus antigens. The 87-base-pair reads could not distinguish some IMGT-functional V segments, including TRBV6-2 and TRBV6-3, so those segments were excluded. Correlated functional status among segregating V segments might be attributable to linkage disequilibrium, but an unknown experimental factor could not be ruled out. In a later analysis, most CMV-associated TCR beta chains were found to appear HLA-restricted, with HLA associations seemingly driven largely by CMV exposure. Compared with the approximately 670-donor mean, donors in an Asian-associated ancestry cluster had fewer N-insertions in productive TCRs, according to a later genetic analysis. The presence/absence analyses assumed that sequencing depth was roughly uniform across donors, and that assumption may not be true. A later analysis reported that several top co-occurrence clusters appeared linked to parvovirus B19, influenza, CMV and Epstein-Barr virus. An earlier analysis of approximately 600 of the donors showed that most TCR beta V segments appeared in productive rearrangements either about 90% or about 30% of the time, which broadly matched IMGT annotations. Because HLA typing was missing for some donors at each locus, association tests included only the typed subset. A later analysis found that HLA-associated TCR beta chains were more clonally expanded and had lower generation probabilities than equally common non-associated chains. Assigning TCR associations to individual alleles was difficult when HLA alleles, especially DR and DQ, strongly co-occurred. Immune exposure information for the cohort was limited to CMV serostatus. It was suggested by the authors that the approach could potentially be generalized to other disease states and immunological phenotypes. In a later analysis, the rate of TCR association differed among HLA loci, with DRB1 alleles having the most associated TCRs and HLA-C alleles having the fewest. Most TCR sequences were seen in very few donors, while some public TCRs were found in many individuals.

The V and J genes are TRBV13 and TRBJ1-2; the D segment could be TRBD1, given 6 matching bases. The clonotype was recovered from a man aged 35 to 55 in good health and CMV-seropositive. The sample comprised PBMCs. The DNA sequence follows: TGTGCCAGCAGCTTAGGGCCGGGCCAGGGGAAGGGCTATGGCTACACCTTC. Its protein is CASSLGPGQGKGYGYTF.